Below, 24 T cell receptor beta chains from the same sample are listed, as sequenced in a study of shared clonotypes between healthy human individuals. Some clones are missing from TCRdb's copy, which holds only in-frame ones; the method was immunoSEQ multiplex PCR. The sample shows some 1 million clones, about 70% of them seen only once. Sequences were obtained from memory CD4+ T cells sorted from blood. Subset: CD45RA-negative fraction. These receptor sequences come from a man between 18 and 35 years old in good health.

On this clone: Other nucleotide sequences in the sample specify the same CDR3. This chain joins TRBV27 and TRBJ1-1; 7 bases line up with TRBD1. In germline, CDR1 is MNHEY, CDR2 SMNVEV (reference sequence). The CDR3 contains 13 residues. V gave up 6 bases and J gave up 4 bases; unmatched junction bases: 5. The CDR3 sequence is CASSWQGGTEAFF. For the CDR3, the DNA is TGTGCCAGCAGCTGGCAGGGGGGCACTGAAGCTTTCTTT.

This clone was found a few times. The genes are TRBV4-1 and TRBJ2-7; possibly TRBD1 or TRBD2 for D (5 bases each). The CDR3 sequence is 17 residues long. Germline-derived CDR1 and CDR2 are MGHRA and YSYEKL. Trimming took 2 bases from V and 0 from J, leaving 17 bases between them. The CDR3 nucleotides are TGCGCCAGCAGCCAAAATCCTCAGGGAGTCCCCTCCTACGAGCAGTACTTC. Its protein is CASSQNPQGVPSYEQYF.

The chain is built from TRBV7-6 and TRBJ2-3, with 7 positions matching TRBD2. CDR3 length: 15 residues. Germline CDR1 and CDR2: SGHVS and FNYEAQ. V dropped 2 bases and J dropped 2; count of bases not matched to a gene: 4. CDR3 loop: CASSLSSGYTDTQYF. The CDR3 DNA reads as TGTGCCAGCAGCTTATCTAGCGGTTACACAGATACGCAGTATTTT. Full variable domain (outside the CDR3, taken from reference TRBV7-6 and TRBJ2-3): GAGVSQSPRYKVTKRGQDVALRCDPISGHVSLYWYRQALGQGPEFLTYFNYEAQQDKSGLPNDRFSAERPEGSISTLTIQRTEQRDSAMYRCASSLSSGYTDTQYFGPGTRLTVL.

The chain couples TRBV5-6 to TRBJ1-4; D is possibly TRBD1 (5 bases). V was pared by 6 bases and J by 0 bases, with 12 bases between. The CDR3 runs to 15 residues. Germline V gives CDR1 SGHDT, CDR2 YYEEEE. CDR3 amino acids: CASIQSGATNEKLFF. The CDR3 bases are TGTGCCAGCATCCAATCGGGGGCAACTAATGAAAAACTGTTTTTT.

CDR3 nucleotides: TGTGCCAGCAGTGGAGGACTAGCGGGGGACTACGAGCAGTACTTC. Its protein is CASSGGLAGDYEQYF. The J gene is TRBJ2-7, the V gene TRBV6-1; 13 positions match TRBD2. The trim removed 4 bases at V and 3 bases at J, leaving 3 bases unmatched. The CDR3 covers 15 residues. The germline V gene has CDR1 MNHNS and CDR2 SASEGT.

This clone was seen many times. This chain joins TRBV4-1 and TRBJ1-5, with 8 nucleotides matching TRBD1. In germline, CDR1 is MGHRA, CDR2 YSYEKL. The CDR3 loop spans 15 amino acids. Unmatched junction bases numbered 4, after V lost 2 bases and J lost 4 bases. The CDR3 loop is CASSQLDRVNQPQHF. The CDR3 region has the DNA TGCGCCAGCAGCCAATTGGACAGGGTTAATCAGCCCCAGCATTTT.

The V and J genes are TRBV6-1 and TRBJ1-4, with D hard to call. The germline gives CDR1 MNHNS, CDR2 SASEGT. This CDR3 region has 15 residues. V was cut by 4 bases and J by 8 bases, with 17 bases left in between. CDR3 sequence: CASSASEGGIEKLFF. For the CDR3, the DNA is TGTGCCAGCAGTGCCTCAGAGGGAGGGATCGAAAAACTGTTTTTT.

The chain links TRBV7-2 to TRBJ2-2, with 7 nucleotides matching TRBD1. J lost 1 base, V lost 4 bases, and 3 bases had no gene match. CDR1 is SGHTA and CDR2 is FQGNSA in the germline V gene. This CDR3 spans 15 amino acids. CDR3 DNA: TGTGCCAGCAGCTCCAGGGGGTGGAACACCGGGGAGCTGTTTTTT. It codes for CASSSRGWNTGELFF.

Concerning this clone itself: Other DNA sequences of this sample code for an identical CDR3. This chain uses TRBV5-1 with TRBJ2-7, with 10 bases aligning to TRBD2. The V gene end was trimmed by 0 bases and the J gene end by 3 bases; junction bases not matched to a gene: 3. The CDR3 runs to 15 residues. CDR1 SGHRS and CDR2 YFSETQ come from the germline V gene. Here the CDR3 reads CASSLGTSGVYEQYF. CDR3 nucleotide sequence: TGCGCCAGCAGCTTGGGGACTAGCGGAGTCTACGAGCAGTACTTC.

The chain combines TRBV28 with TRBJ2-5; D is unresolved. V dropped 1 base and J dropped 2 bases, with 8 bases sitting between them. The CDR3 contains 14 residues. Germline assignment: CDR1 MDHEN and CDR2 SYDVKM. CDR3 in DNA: TGTGCCAGCAGTTTATTTGGGGAACAAGAGACCCAGTACTTC. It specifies CASSLFGEQETQYF. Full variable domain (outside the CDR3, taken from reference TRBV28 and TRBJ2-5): DVKVTQSSRYLVKRTGEKVFLECVQDMDHENMFWYRQDPGLGLRLIYFSYDVKMKEKGDIPEGYSVSREKKERFSLILESASTNQTSMYLCASSLFGEQETQYFGPGTRLLVL.

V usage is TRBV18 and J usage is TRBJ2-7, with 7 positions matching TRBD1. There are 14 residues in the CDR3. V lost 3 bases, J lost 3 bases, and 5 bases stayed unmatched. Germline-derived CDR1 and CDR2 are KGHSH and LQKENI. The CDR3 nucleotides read TGTGCCAGCTCACCTACGGGACAGAGCTACGAGCAGTACTTC. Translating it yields CASSPTGQSYEQYF.

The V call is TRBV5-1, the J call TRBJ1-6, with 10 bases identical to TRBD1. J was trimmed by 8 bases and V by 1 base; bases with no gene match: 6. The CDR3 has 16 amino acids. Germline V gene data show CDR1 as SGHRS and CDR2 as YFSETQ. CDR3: CASSLRTGGDYSPLHF. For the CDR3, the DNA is TGCGCCAGCAGCTTGAGGACAGGGGGGGATTATTCACCCCTCCACTTT.

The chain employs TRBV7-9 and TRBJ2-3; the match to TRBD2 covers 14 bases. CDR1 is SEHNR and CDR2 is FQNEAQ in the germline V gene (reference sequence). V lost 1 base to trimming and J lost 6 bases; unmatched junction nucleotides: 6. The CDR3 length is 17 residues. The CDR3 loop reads CASSLEGTSGSLDTQYF. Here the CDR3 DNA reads TGTGCCAGCAGCTTAGAGGGGACTAGCGGGAGTCTGGATACGCAGTATTTT.

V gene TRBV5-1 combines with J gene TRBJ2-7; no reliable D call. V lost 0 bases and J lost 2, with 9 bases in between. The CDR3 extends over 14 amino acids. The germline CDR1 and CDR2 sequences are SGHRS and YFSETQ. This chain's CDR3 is CASSLEVVAYEQYF. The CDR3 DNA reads TGCGCCAGCAGCTTGGAGGTGGTAGCCTACGAGCAGTACTTC. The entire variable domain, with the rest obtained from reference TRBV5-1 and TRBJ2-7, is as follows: KAGVTQTPRYLIKTRGQQVTLSCSPISGHRSVSWYQQTPGQGLQFLFEYFSETQRNKGNFPGRFSGRQFSNSRSEMNVSTLELGDSALYLCASSLEVVAYEQYFGPGTRLTVT.

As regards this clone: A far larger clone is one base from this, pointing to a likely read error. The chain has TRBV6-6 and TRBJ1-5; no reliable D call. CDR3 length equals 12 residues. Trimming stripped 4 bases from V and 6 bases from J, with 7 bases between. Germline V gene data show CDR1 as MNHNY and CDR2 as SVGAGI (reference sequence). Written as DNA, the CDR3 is TGTGCCAGCAGTTTAGATGGTCAGCCCCAGCATTTT. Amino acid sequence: CASSLDGQPQHF.

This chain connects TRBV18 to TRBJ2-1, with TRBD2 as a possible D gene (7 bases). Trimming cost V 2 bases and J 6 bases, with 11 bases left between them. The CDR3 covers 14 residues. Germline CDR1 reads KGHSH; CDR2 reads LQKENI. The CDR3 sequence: CASSPTGGTNEQFF. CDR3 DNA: TGTGCCAGCTCACCAACGGGGGGCACCAATGAGCAGTTCTTC.

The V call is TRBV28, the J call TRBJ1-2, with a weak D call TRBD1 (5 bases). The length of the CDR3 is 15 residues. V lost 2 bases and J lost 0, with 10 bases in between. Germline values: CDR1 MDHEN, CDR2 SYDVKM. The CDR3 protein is CASSLQGETNYGYTF. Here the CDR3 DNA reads TGTGCCAGCAGTTTACAGGGAGAAACTAACTATGGCTACACCTTC.

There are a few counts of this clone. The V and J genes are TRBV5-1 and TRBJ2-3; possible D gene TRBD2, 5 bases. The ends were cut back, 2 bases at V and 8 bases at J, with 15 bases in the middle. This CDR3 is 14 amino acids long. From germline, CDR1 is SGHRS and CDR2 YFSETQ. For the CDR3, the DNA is TGCGCCAGCAGCTTCGGGGTTCAGGCAGGTACGCAGTATTTT. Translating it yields CASSFGVQAGTQYF.

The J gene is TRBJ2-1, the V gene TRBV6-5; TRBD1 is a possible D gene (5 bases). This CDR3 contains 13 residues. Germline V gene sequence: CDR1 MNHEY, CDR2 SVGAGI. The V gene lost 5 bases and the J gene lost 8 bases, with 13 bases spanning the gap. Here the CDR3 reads CASSDPGSYEQFF. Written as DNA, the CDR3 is TGTGCCAGCAGTGACCCAGGGTCCTATGAGCAGTTCTTC.

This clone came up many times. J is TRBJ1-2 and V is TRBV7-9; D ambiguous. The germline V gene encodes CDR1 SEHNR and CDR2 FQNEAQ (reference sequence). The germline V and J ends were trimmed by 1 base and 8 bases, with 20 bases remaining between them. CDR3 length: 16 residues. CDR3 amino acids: CASSLEIDSGGSGYTF. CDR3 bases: TGTGCCAGCAGCTTAGAAATTGATTCGGGAGGATCGGGCTACACCTTC. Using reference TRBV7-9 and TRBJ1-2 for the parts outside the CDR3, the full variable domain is DTGVSQNPRHKITKRGQNVTFRCDPISEHNRLYWYRQTLGQGPEFLTYFQNEAQLEKSRLLSDRFSAERPKGSFSTLEIQRTEQGDSAMYLCASSLEIDSGGSGYTFGSGTRLTVV.

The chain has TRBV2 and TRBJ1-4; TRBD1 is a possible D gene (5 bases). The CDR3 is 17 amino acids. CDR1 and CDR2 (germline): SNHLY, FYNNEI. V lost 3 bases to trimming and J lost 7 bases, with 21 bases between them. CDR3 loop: CASSDDSLGQGIEKLFF. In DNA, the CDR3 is TGTGCCAGCAGTGATGACTCTCTAGGGCAGGGAATTGAAAAACTGTTTTTT.

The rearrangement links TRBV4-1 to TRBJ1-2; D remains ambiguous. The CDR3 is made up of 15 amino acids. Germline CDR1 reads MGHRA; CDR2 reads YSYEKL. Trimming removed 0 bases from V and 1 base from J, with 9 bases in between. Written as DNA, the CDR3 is TGCGCCAGCAGCCAAGACTACACCTTTAACTATGGCTACACCTTC. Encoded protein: CASSQDYTFNYGYTF.

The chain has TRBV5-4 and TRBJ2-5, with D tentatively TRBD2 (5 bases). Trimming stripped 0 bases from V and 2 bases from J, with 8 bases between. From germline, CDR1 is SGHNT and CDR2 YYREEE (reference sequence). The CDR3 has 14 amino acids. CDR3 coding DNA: TGTGCCAGCAGCTTGGGGGGAGCACAAGAGACCCAGTACTTC. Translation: CASSLGGAQETQYF.

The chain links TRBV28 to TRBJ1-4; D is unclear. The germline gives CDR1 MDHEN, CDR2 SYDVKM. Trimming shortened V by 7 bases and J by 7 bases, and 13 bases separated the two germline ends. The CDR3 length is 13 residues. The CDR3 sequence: CASTWRQAEKLFF. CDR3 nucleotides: TGTGCCAGCACTTGGAGGCAGGCTGAAAAACTGTTTTTT.